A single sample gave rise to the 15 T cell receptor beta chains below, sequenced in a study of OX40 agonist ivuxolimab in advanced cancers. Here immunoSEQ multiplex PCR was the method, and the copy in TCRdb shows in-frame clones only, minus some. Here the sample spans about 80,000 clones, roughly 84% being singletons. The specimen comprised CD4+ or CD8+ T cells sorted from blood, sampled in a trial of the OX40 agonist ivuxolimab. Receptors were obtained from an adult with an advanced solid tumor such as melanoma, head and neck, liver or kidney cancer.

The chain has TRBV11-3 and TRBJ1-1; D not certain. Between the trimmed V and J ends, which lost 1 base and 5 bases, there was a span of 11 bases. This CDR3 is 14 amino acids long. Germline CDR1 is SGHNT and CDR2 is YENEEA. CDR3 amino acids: CASSLVTGGTEAFF. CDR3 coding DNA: TGTGCCAGCAGCTTAGTTACGGGAGGAACTGAAGCTTTCTTT.

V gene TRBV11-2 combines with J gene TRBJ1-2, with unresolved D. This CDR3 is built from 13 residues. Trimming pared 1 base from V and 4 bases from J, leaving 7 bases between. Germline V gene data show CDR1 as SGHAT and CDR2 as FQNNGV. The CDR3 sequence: CASSLGDTYGYTF. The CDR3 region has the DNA TGTGCCAGCAGCTTAGGTGACACCTATGGCTACACCTTC.

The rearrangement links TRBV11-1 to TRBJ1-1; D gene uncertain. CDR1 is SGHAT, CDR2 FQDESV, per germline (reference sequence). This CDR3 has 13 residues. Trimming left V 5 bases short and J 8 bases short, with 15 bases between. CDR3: CASSKRPGEEAFF. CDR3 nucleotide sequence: TGTGCCAGCAGCAAACGCCCCGGAGAGGAAGCTTTCTTT.

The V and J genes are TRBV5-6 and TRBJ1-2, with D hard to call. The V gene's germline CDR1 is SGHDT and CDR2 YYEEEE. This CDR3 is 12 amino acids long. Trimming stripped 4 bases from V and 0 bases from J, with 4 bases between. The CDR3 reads CASSRPNYGYTF. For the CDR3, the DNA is TGTGCCAGCAGCAGACCTAACTATGGCTACACCTTC.

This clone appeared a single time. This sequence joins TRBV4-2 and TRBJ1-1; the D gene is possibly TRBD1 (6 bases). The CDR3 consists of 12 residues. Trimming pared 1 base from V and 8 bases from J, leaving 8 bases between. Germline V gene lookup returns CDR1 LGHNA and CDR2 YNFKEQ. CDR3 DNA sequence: TGTGCCAGCAGCCAAGTAAGGGGGGAAGCTTTCTTT. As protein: CASSQVRGEAFF.

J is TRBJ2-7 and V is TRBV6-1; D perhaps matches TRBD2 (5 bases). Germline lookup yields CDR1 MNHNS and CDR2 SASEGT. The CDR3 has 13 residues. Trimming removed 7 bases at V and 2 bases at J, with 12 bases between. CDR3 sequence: CASTPTGTYEQYV. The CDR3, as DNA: TGTGCCAGCACCCCAACGGGGACCTACGAGCAGTACGTC.

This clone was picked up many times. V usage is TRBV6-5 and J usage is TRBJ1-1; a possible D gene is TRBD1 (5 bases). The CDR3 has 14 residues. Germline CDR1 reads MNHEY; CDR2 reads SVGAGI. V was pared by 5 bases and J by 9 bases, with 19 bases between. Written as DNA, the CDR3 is TGTGCCAGCAGTAAACCGACAGAAGGTGTAAAAGCTTTCTTT. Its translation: CASSKPTEGVKAFF.

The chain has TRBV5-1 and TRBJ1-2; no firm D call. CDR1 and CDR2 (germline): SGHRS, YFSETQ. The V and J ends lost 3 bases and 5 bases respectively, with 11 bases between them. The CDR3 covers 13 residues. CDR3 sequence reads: CASSSARSYGYTF. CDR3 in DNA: TGCGCCAGCAGCTCGGCACGGAGTTATGGCTACACCTTC.

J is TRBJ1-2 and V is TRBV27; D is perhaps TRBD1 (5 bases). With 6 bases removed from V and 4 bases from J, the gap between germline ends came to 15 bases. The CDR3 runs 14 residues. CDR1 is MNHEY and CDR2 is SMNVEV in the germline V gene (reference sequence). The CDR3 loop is CASRTLGDLYGYTF. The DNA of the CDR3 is TGTGCCAGCAGGACTTTGGGGGACCTCTATGGCTACACCTTC.

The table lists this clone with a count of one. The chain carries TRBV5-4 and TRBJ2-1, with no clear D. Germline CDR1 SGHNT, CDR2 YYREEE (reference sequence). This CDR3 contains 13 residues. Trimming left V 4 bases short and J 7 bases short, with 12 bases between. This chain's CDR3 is CASSPYKGNEQFF. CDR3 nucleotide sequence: TGTGCCAGCAGCCCCTATAAAGGTAATGAGCAGTTCTTC.

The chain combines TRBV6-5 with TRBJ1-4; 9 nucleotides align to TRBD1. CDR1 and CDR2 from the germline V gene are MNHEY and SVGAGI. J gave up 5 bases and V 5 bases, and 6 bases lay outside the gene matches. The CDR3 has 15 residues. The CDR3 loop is CASSTIGTGNEKLFF. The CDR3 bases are TGTGCCAGCAGTACCATCGGGACAGGGAATGAAAAACTGTTTTTT.

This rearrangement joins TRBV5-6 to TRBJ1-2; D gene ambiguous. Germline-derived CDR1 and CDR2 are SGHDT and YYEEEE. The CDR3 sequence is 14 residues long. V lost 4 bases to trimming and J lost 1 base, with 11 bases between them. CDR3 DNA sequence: TGTGCCAGCAGCCAGGTGGTGGGTAACTATGGCTACACCTTC. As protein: CASSQVVGNYGYTF.

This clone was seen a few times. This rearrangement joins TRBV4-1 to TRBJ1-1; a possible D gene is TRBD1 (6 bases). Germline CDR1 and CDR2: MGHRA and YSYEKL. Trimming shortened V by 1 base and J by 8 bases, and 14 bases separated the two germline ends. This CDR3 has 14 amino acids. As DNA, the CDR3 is TGCGCCAGCAGCCAAGTTCAGGGGTTTGCCGAAGCTTTCTTT. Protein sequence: CASSQVQGFAEAFF.

As DNA, the CDR3 is TGTGCCAGCAGCTTAGTAAGCAATTCACCCCTCCACTTT. This codes for CASSLVSNSPLHF. The chain employs TRBV27 and TRBJ1-6; no clear D. CDR1 MNHEY and CDR2 SMNVEV come from the germline V gene (reference sequence). V lost 6 bases and J lost 7, with 10 bases in between. This CDR3 contains 13 residues.

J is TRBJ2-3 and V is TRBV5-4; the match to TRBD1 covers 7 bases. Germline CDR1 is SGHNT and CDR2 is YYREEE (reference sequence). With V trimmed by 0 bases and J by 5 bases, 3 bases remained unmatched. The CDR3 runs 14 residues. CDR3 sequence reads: CASSLGAGGDTQYF. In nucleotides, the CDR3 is TGTGCCAGCAGCTTGGGGGCAGGGGGAGATACGCAGTATTTT.